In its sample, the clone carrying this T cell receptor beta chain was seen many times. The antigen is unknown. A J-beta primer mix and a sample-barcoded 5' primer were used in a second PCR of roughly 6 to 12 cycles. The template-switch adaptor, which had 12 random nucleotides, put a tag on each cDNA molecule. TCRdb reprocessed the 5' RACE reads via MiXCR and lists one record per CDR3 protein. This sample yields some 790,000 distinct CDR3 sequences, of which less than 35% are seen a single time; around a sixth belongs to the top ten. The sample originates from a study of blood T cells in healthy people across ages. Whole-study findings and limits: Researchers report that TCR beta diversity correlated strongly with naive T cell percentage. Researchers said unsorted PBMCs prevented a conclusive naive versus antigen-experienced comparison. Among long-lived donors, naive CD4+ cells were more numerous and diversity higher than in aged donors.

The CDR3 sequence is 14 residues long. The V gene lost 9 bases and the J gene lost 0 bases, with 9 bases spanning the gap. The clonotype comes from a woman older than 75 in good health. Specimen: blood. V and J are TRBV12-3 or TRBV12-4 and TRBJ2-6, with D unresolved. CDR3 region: CASGRYSGANVLTF. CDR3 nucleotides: TGTGCCAGTGGGCGGTACTCTGGGGCCAACGTCCTGACTTTC.